Following are 32 T cell receptor beta chains from one sample sequenced in a study of prognosis after radiotherapy for stage I lung cancer. Genomic DNA served as the source from which two-round multiplex PCR generated TCR beta CDR3 amplicons. With primers specific to each TRBV and TRBJ gene, the first-round PCR was performed. TCRdb ran MiXCR on the multiplex PCR reads and lists one entry per CDR3 protein. The repertoire holds just over 30,000 distinct CDR3 sequences, with around 30% as singletons. The sequencing used PBMCs, collected before or after stereotactic body radiation therapy (not recorded which). Receptors were obtained from a donor aged 50 or older with non-small cell lung cancer.

This clonotype has ten or more counts. The rearrangement uses TRBV24-1 and TRBJ2-7, with a tentative D call TRBD2 (6 bases). CDR1 is KGHDR and CDR2 is SFDVKD in the germline V gene. There are 11 residues in the CDR3. Trimming took 12 bases from V and 2 from J, leaving 10 bases between them. CDR3 residues: CAGAGPYEQYF. The CDR3 nucleotides read TGTGCCGGTGCGGGGCCCTACGAGCAGTACTTC.

Remarks on this clonotype: A read error may be the cause here, since a much bigger clone is one base away. The rearrangement joins TRBV7-9 to TRBJ2-1, with TRBD1 matching over 9 bases. V was pared by 5 bases and J by 4 bases, with 6 bases of the junction left unmatched. The CDR3 contains 15 residues. Germline values: CDR1 SEHNR, CDR2 FQNEAQ (reference sequence). The CDR3, as DNA: TGTGCCAGCAGCCTACCGGGACAGGGTTACAATGAGCAGTTCTTC. Protein sequence: CASSLPGQGYNEQFF.

This clonotype appeared many times. The gene calls are TRBV9 and TRBJ2-7; TRBD2 is a possible D gene (7 bases). The CDR3 loop spans 15 amino acids. Per the germline V gene, CDR1 is SGDLS and CDR2 is YYNGEE. V shed 7 bases and J shed 0 bases, with 17 bases lying between them. The CDR3 DNA reads as TGTGCCAGCGGGGAGGGGGGCGGTCGCTCCTACGAGCAGTACTTC. This sequence encodes CASGEGGGRSYEQYF.

This clonotype showed up just a few times. The junction departs from the called germline gene at one end, perhaps through a read error. The chain couples TRBV7-8 to TRBJ2-7; 7 bases are a match to TRBD1. This CDR3 has 15 residues. CDR1 and CDR2 from the germline V gene are SGHVS and FQNEAQ. In DNA, the CDR3 is TGTGCCGGCAGCTTAGAGGGACAGAGCTCCTACGAGCAGTACTTC. This translates into CAGSLEGQSSYEQYF.

The rearrangement joins TRBV7-3 to TRBJ2-2, with a tentative D call TRBD2 (6 bases). With 4 bases removed from V and 9 bases from J, the gap between germline ends came to 18 bases. There are 15 residues in the CDR3. Germline CDR1 reads SGHTA; CDR2 reads FQGTGA. Here the CDR3 reads CASSSGGSLGRELFF. In DNA, the CDR3 is TGTGCCAGCAGCTCCGGGGGTAGCCTAGGGAGGGAGCTGTTTTTT.

Of note for this clonotype: The likely explanation is a read error, given a far larger clone one base away. J is TRBJ2-7 and V is TRBV6-4, with unresolved D. Germline lookup yields CDR1 MRHNA and CDR2 SNTAGT. The CDR3 covers 14 residues. With 6 bases removed from V and 0 bases from J, the gap between germline ends came to 12 bases. DNA of the CDR3: TGTGCCAGCAGCGGAATACATAACTCCTACGAGCAGTACTTC. This translates into CASSGIHNSYEQYF.

This clonotype has just one count. V usage is TRBV6-1 and J usage is TRBJ2-3; the D call may be TRBD1 or TRBD2 (5 bases each). The germline gives CDR1 MNHNS, CDR2 SASEGT. This CDR3 is built from 17 residues. Trimming removed 3 bases from V and 0 bases from J, with 16 bases in between. Here the CDR3 reads CASSDQGVEGSTDTQYF. DNA of the CDR3: TGTGCCAGCAGTGACCAGGGAGTAGAGGGGAGCACAGATACGCAGTATTTT.

This clonotype has a count of ten or more. This chain uses TRBV12-3 or TRBV12-4 with TRBJ2-2; maybe TRBD2 (5 bases). The CDR3 contains 14 residues. The germline V and J ends were trimmed by 7 bases and 5 bases, with 14 bases remaining between them. Here the CDR3 reads CASTSGTRTGELFF. The CDR3 DNA reads as TGTGCCAGCACAAGCGGAACCAGGACCGGGGAGCTGTTTTTT.

The chain couples TRBV5-1 to TRBJ2-1, with TRBD1 identical over 8 bases. The CDR3 sequence is 16 residues long. Germline CDR1 SGHRS, CDR2 YFSETQ. With 3 bases clipped from V and 8 bases from J, the junction kept 13 bases outside the gene matches. In DNA, the CDR3 is TGCGCCAGCAGCTCCGAACAGGGGGAGCGGTCCGATGAGCAGTTCTTC. This gives the protein CASSSEQGERSDEQFF.

As concerns this clonotype: Germline is not matched at one junction end, which may reflect a read error. For the CDR3, the DNA is TGCGCCAGCAGTAATCCCGGGACCCTAACCCCCTACGAGCAGTACTTC. Encoded protein: CASSNPGTLTPYEQYF. The V and J genes are TRBV28 and TRBJ2-7; perhaps D is TRBD1 or TRBD2 (5 bases each). Germline V gene lookup returns CDR1 MDHEN and CDR2 SYDVKM. The CDR3 extends over 16 amino acids. The full variable domain, rest sourced from reference TRBV28 and TRBJ2-7, is DVKVTQSSRYLVKRTGEKVFLECVQDMDHENMFWYRQDPGLGLRLIYFSYDVKMKEKGDIPEGYSVSREKKERFSLILESASTNQTSMYLCASSNPGTLTPYEQYFGPGTRLTVT.

This clonotype has just one count. V usage is TRBV3-1 and J usage is TRBJ2-1, with 10 bases lining up with TRBD2. V lost 1 base to trimming and J lost 9 bases; unmatched junction nucleotides: 9. This CDR3 contains 16 residues. Germline CDR1 LGHDT, CDR2 YNNKEL (reference sequence). This CDR3 reads CASSQGSSGSVVEQFF. The CDR3 bases are TGTGCCAGCAGCCAAGGATCTAGCGGGAGTGTTGTTGAGCAGTTCTTC.

The sample holds many counts of this clonotype. The gene calls are TRBV20-1 and TRBJ1-2; no firm D call. With 6 bases removed from V and 4 bases from J, the gap between germline ends came to 15 bases. Germline V gene sequence: CDR1 DFQATT, CDR2 SNEGSKA (reference sequence). CDR3 size: 13 residues. The CDR3 protein is CSAQPEHGYGYTF. The CDR3 nucleotides read TGCAGTGCACAACCCGAGCACGGCTATGGCTACACCTTC.

This clonotype was detected ten times or more. The chain uses TRBV12-3 or TRBV12-4 and TRBJ2-1, with 9 positions matching TRBD1. The CDR3 runs 14 residues. Losses at the gene ends were 5 bases for V and 6 bases for J; bases not matched to a gene: 5. In DNA, the CDR3 is TGTGCCAGCAGTACCCGGACAGGGGCCAATGAGCAGTTCTTC. Translation: CASSTRTGANEQFF.

In its sample, this clonotype was seen many times. The chain joins TRBV7-3 to TRBJ2-1, with 9 nucleotides matching TRBD2. Germline V gene data show CDR1 as SGHTA and CDR2 as FQGTGA. V trimming: 4 bases; J trimming: 5 bases; junction bases outside the gene matches: 12. The CDR3 is 17 amino acids. CDR3 sequence: CASSSRAGTSSNNEQFF. CDR3 coding DNA: TGTGCCAGCAGCTCGAGGGCCGGGACTAGCAGCAACAATGAGCAGTTCTTC. Together with reference TRBV7-3 and TRBJ2-1, the CDR3 gives the full variable domain: GAGVSQTPSNKVTEKGKYVELRCDPISGHTALYWYRQSLGQGPEFLIYFQGTGAADDSGLPNDRFFAVRPEGSVSTLKIQRTERGDSAVYLCASSSRAGTSSNNEQFFGPGTRLTVL.

Concerning this clonotype itself: A much larger clone is a single base away; this may be a read error. The J gene is TRBJ1-2, the V gene TRBV5-6; no clear D gene. Germline CDR1 reads SGHDT; CDR2 reads YYEEEE. V was pared by 1 base and J by 9 bases, with 10 bases between. The CDR3 is 12 amino acids. CDR3 sequence reads: CASSLSLVCYTF. In DNA form, the CDR3 reads TGTGCCAGCAGCTTGAGTCTTGTCTGCTACACCTTC.

This clonotype was observed many times. DNA for the CDR3: TGCAGTGCTACAGATTCCGGGGGGAACACTGAAGCTTTCTTT. This sequence encodes CSATDSGGNTEAFF. The chain employs TRBV20-1 and TRBJ1-1; D is possibly TRBD1 (5 bases). The CDR3 runs to 14 residues. Trimming left V 4 bases short and J 1 base short, with 13 bases between. Germline-derived CDR1 and CDR2 are DFQATT and SNEGSKA (reference sequence).

This clonotype appeared many times. This chain joins TRBV30 and TRBJ1-1; D perhaps matches TRBD1 (5 bases). The CDR3 extends over 16 amino acids. Trimming stripped 2 bases from V and 0 bases from J, with 16 bases between. In germline, CDR1 is GTSNPN, CDR2 SVGIG (reference sequence). The CDR3 protein is CAWSHRQILMNTEAFF. CDR3 bases: TGTGCCTGGAGTCATAGACAGATCCTCATGAACACTGAAGCTTTCTTT.

With respect to this clonotype: Given a far larger clone just one base away, this is likely a sequencing read error. V usage is TRBV12-3 or TRBV12-4 and J usage is TRBJ2-5, with 13 bases that match TRBD2. The CDR3 is 18 residues long. The CDR3 is CASSSGRAGTSGMENQYF. The CDR3 DNA is TGTGCCAGCAGTTCGGGCCGAGCCGGGACTAGCGGGATGGAGAACCAGTACTTC.

Many counts were recorded for this clonotype. The chain employs TRBV9 and TRBJ1-3, with a possible D match to TRBD1 (6 bases). Trimming stripped 0 bases from V and 0 bases from J, with 16 bases between. The CDR3 consists of 18 residues. Per the germline V gene, CDR1 is SGDLS and CDR2 is YYNGEE. This CDR3 reads CASSVAGDRPASGNTIYF. CDR3 nucleotides: TGTGCCAGCAGCGTAGCGGGAGACAGGCCAGCCTCTGGAAACACCATATATTTT.

A word on this clonotype: This is likely an artifact of a read error, given a far larger clone one base away. The chain has TRBV6-6 and TRBJ2-7; 11 bases map to TRBD1. The CDR3 has 16 residues. Trimming took 0 bases from V and 4 from J; bases not matched to a gene: 5. CDR1 and CDR2 (germline): MNHNY, SVGAGI (reference sequence). CDR3 amino acids: CASSYSRTGGEYEQYF. In nucleotides, the CDR3 is TGTGCCAGCAGTTACTCGCGGACAGGGGGCGAGTACGAGCAGTACTTC.

This clonotype was seen many times. The genes are TRBV6-1 and TRBJ1-4; D remains ambiguous. The CDR3 has 13 residues. In germline, CDR1 is MNHNS, CDR2 SASEGT. The V end was cut by 8 bases, the J end by 0 bases, with 7 bases between. The CDR3 region has the DNA TGTGCCAGCCGGTTGACAACTAATGAAAAACTGTTTTTT. Translated: CASRLTTNEKLFF.

By share, this clonotype counts as medium-sized. The chain employs TRBV6-1 and TRBJ2-7, with 7 nucleotides matching TRBD1. The CDR3 spans 14 residues. Per germline, CDR1 MNHNS and CDR2 SASEGT. V trimming: 7 bases; J trimming: 2 bases; junction bases outside the gene matches: 8. DNA of the CDR3: TGTGCCAGCATGGACAGGCGAGACGCCTACGAGCAGTACTTC. Protein: CASMDRRDAYEQYF.

This clonotype was counted at least ten times. The CDR3 coding sequence is TGTGCCAGCTCACACCCAAATCAGCCCCAGCATTTT. This gives the protein CASSHPNQPQHF. The rearrangement links TRBV18 to TRBJ1-5, with no clear D. Germline CDR1 is KGHSH and CDR2 is LQKENI. V gave up 4 bases and J gave up 4 bases, with 5 bases separating them. CDR3 length equals 12 residues.

This clonotype was seen ten or more times. The CDR3 loop reads CASSWTGGSLFSYEQYF. As DNA, the CDR3 is TGTGCCAGCAGCTGGACAGGGGGCTCGTTATTCTCCTACGAGCAGTACTTC. The chain employs TRBV5-5 and TRBJ2-7; 11 bases are a match to TRBD1. The CDR3 has 17 residues. The germline V gene has CDR1 SGHKS and CDR2 YYEKEE (reference sequence). V lost 3 bases and J lost 0; bases outside the gene matches: 8.

This clonotype was detected many times. The gene calls are TRBV6-5 and TRBJ2-5; 7 bases are a match to TRBD1. Germline assignment: CDR1 MNHEY and CDR2 SVGAGI. V shed 1 base, J shed 5 bases, and the junction held 19 bases outside the gene matches. The CDR3 extends over 19 amino acids. The CDR3 loop reads CASSYFLKGAQIGSETQYF. CDR3 DNA: TGTGCCAGCAGTTACTTTCTTAAGGGGGCGCAAATCGGGTCGGAGACCCAGTACTTC.

This clonotype was observed at least ten times. The rearrangement joins TRBV24-1 to TRBJ2-3; 7 bases align to TRBD2. Germline values: CDR1 KGHDR, CDR2 SFDVKD. V trimming: 3 bases; J trimming: 5 bases; junction bases outside the gene matches: 7. The CDR3 spans 15 residues. The DNA for the CDR3 is TGTGCCACCAGTGATCTCCGGGACTACGGAGATACGCAGTATTTT. Its protein is CATSDLRDYGDTQYF.

V gene TRBV5-1 combines with J gene TRBJ2-2, with 7 nucleotides matching TRBD1. The V segment lost 1 base and the J segment 4 bases; nucleotides outside the gene matches: 4. Germline V gives CDR1 SGHRS, CDR2 YFSETQ. The CDR3 runs to 15 residues. CDR3 coding DNA: TGCGCCAGCAGCTTGCAGGGGGTCGGCACCGGGGAGCTGTTTTTT. Translation: CASSLQGVGTGELFF.

This clonotype occurred many times. This sequence joins TRBV4-2 and TRBJ2-2; D remains ambiguous. The length of the CDR3 is 15 residues. Trimming took off 1 base at V and 0 bases at J, with 6 bases between the two ends. The germline V gene has CDR1 LGHNA and CDR2 YNFKEQ. CDR3 nucleotides: TGTGCCAGCAGCCAAGCGGGTTCGAACACCGGGGAGCTGTTTTTT. Its translation is CASSQAGSNTGELFF.

This clonotype was counted between two and nine times. V and J are TRBV5-4 and TRBJ2-7; 12 bases fit TRBD2. The CDR3 is made up of 13 amino acids. Trimming removed 1 base from V and 7 bases from J; junction bases left unmatched: 0. CDR1 is SGHNT, CDR2 YYREEE, per germline (reference sequence). The CDR3 DNA reads as TGTGCCAGCAGCTTGACTAGCGGGAGGGAGCAGTACTTC. Translation gives CASSLTSGREQYF. The full variable domain, with the rest looked up from reference TRBV5-4 and TRBJ2-7, is ETGVTQSPTHLIKTRGQQVTLRCSSQSGHNTVSWYQQALGQGPQFIFQYYREEENGRGNFPPRFSGLQFPNYSSELNVNALELDDSALYLCASSLTSGREQYFGPGTRLTVT.

This clonotype was recorded many times. The rearrangement links TRBV27 to TRBJ2-3; TRBD2 aligns across 12 bases. The CDR3 runs 17 residues. Per germline, CDR1 MNHEY and CDR2 SMNVEV (reference sequence). J gave up 0 bases and V 7 bases, and 8 bases lay outside the gene matches. CDR3 in amino acids: CASKGLAGKFSTDTQYF. CDR3 DNA: TGTGCCAGCAAGGGACTAGCGGGCAAATTTAGCACAGATACGCAGTATTTT.

This clonotype was observed at least ten times. This chain links TRBV28 with TRBJ1-4; tentative D call: TRBD1 (5 bases). This CDR3 contains 15 residues. Germline V lookup: CDR1 MDHEN, CDR2 SYDVKM. The V and J ends lost 7 bases and 4 bases respectively, with 16 bases between them. The CDR3 loop reads CASTLGGQINEKLFF. The CDR3 DNA follows: TGTGCCAGCACATTGGGGGGTCAGATTAATGAAAAACTGTTTTTT.

This clonotype was detected ten times or more. The chain has TRBV29-1 and TRBJ1-1; the D gene is possibly TRBD1 (5 bases). V was shortened by 3 bases and J by 4 bases, with 12 bases between the two germline ends. CDR3 size: 13 residues. The germline V gene encodes CDR1 SQVTM and CDR2 ANQGSEA. CDR3 in amino acids: CSVEGRLFTEAFF. The DNA for the CDR3 is TGCAGCGTTGAGGGACGACTATTCACTGAAGCTTTCTTT.